Here is one T cell receptor (beta chain) with its context. Its target is unknown. The data were obtained in a study of T cell repertoires in cytomegalovirus infection. Overall study results and limits: HLA-C-restricted TCR beta clonotypes specific for CMV led the ex vivo response. Carriage of CMV together with the relevant HLA was identifiable through cumulative public TCR beta family frequency.

MiXCR, applied by TCRdb to the reads, yields one record per CDR3 protein. The sample yields 250,000 to 300,000 distinct CDR3 sequences, roughly 23% seen once. Germline-derived CDR1 and CDR2 are GTSNPN and SVGIG (reference sequence). The J segment lost 2 bases and the V segment lost 5 bases, leaving 9 bases of the junction unmatched. The CDR3 consists of 15 residues. The V and J genes are TRBV30 and TRBJ2-1; 7 positions agree with TRBD1. The source material was PBMCs. This clonotype originated in a human donor in good health (CMV status not recorded). Some clones in this sample may be carry-over from other donors' samples. The CDR3 here is CAWHRRGRTYNEQFF. The CDR3 DNA reads as TGTGCCTGGCACCGAAGGGGGCGGACCTACAATGAGCAGTTCTTC.